This T cell receptor (beta chain) was profiled in a study of graft-versus-host responses after intestinal transplantation. In regard to this clone: Its antigen is unidentified.

Germline V CDR1 and CDR2: MNHEY, SVGAGI. The CDR3 sequence is 15 residues long. V was pared by 6 bases and J by 6 bases, with 18 bases between. Whole-study findings and limits: The presence of high graft-versus-host to host-versus-graft clonal ratios in allografts characterized patients with graft-donor T cell macrochimerism. GvH clonotypes were identified within recipient marrow, with a subset emerging first in ileum or blood.

The protocol was immunoSEQ multiplex PCR, while the TCRdb copy is restricted to in-frame clones and leaves out a portion. The sample shows 93,000 or so clones, roughly 93% of them seen only once. The chain carries TRBV6-5 and TRBJ2-1, with D possibly TRBD2 on 5 matching bases. Sequenced here: unstimulated CD8+ T cells sorted from spleen or lymph node cells, sampled before intestinal transplant. This TCR derives from a human donor who received an intestinal transplant. The CDR3 bases are TGTGCCAGCAGCCCCGGGGTCCACCCGTCCAATGAGCAGTTCTTC. This codes for CASSPGVHPSNEQFF.